This T cell receptor (beta chain) appears in the sequencing data of a study of long-term antiretroviral therapy in people with HIV. The wider study: The earliest specimens came about a decade ahead of the 2015 immediate-ART recommendation.

This was the immunoSEQ v3.0 assay at survey level. Sequenced by immunoSEQ multiplex PCR; TCRdb stores in-frame clones only, minus some. The sample lists 20,000 to 25,000 clones, about 80% occurring once. For each donor, at least one pre-ART and at least two post-ART PBMC samples were available. The V end was cut by 6 bases, the J end by 3 bases, with 9 bases between. CDR3 length equals 13 residues. In germline, CDR1 is SGHNT, CDR2 YYREEE (reference sequence). The starting material was unsorted PBMCs, obtained 0.5 years after starting antiretroviral therapy. The chain couples TRBV5-4 to TRBJ2-2; D is uncertain. The source of this sequence is a man younger than 35 with HIV. CDR3 protein: CASTLLDTGELFF. The CDR3 region has the DNA TGTGCCAGCACCCTGTTGGACACCGGGGAGCTGTTTTTT.